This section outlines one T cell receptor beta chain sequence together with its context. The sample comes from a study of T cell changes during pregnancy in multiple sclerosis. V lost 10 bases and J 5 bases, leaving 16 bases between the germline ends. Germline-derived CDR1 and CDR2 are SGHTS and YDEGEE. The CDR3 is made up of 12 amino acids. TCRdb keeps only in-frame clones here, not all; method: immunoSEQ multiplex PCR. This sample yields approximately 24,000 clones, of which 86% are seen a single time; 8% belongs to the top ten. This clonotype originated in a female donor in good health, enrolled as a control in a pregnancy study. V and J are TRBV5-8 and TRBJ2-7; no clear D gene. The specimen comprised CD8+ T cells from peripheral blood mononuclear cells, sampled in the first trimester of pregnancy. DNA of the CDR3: TGTGCCGGCCGAGCGTCCTCGGACGAGCAGTACTTC. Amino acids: CAGRASSDEQYF.